This T cell receptor (beta chain) was profiled in a study of blood T cell repertoires in COVID-19. Across the study: Some COVID-19 samples were acute and others convalescent; all came from the United States, Italy and Spain.

CDR1 is LNHDA and CDR2 is SQIVND in the germline V gene (reference sequence). The CDR3 runs to 15 residues. J gave up 7 bases and V 5 bases, and 11 bases lay outside the gene matches. In the authors' methods: Scientists estimated how many nucleated cells there were by amplifying reference gene primers. Here immunoSEQ multiplex PCR was the method, and the copy in TCRdb shows in-frame clones only, minus some. V, J and clone size reflect that table, while D and trimming were determined from the DNA. The repertoire holds hundreds of thousands of clones, approximately 89% seen once, with about 1.6% in the top ten.

The sequence was collected from a woman aged 55-70 years who had recovered from COVID-19. The sample was peripheral blood. The V and J genes are TRBV19 and TRBJ2-1, with 7 positions matching TRBD2. As DNA, the CDR3 is TGTGCCAGTAGTGAGGACCGGGACTATCAGAATGAGCAGTTCTTC. Amino acid sequence: CASSEDRDYQNEQFF.